This T cell receptor (beta chain) was observed in a study of blood T cell repertoires in COVID-19. Study background: Sample material is recorded as cDNA or gDNA derived from T cells, B-cell-depleted T cells, or PBMCs.

Germline V gene lookup returns CDR1 SGHVS and CDR2 FQNEAQ. V shed 5 bases and J shed 4 bases, with 11 bases lying between them. The CDR3 loop spans 13 amino acids. Original processing methods: Estimation of nucleated cell counts relied on the amplification of reference gene primers. The data were produced by immunoSEQ multiplex PCR, yet TCRdb's version contains in-frame clones alone and is incomplete. D and trimming come from the DNA, and the V and J calls and clone size come from that table. The sample gives 35,000 to 55,000 clones, more than 70% of which show up once; about 13% is in the top ten. The rearrangement uses TRBV7-8 and TRBJ2-5; D possibly uses TRBD1 or TRBD2 (5 bases each). The TCR sequence derives from a human donor in a cohort sampled during active COVID-19. The source material was peripheral blood. The CDR3 sequence is CASSRGLPETQYF. The DNA of the CDR3 is TGTGCCAGCAGCCGGGGCCTTCCAGAGACCCAGTACTTC.